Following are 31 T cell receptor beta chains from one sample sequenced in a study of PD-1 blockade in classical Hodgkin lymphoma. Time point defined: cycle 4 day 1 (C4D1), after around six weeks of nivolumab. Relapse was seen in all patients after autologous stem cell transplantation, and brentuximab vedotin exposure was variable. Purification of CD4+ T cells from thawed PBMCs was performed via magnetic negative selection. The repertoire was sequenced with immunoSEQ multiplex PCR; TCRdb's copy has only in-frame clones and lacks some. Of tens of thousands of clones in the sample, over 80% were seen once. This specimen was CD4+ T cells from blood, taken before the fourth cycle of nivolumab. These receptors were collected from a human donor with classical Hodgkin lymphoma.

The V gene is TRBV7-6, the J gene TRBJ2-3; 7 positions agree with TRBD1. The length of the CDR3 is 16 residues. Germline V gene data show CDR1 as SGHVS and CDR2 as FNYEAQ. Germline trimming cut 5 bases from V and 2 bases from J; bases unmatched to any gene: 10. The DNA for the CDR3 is TGTGCCAGCAGCCCGGAGGACAGGAGTCTCACAGATACGCAGTATTTT. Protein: CASSPEDRSLTDTQYF.

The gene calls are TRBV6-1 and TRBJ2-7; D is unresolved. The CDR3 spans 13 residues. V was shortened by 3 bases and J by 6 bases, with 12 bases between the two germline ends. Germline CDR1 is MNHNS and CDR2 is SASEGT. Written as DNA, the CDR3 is TGTGCCAGCAGTGACGGGTATTCACGCGAGCAGTACTTC. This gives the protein CASSDGYSREQYF.

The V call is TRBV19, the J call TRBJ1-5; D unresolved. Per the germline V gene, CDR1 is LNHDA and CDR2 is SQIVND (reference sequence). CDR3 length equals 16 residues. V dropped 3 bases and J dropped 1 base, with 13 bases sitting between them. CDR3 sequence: CASSIQTVISNQPQHF. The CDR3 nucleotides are TGTGCCAGTAGTATCCAGACGGTAATAAGCAATCAGCCCCAGCATTTT.

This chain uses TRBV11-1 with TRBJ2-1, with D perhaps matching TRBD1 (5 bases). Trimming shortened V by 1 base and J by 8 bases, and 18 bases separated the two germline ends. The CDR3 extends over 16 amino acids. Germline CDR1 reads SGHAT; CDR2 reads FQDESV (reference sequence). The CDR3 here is CASSLDLGASRHEQFF. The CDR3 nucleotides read TGTGCCAGCAGCTTAGATCTAGGGGCCTCGAGGCATGAGCAGTTCTTC.

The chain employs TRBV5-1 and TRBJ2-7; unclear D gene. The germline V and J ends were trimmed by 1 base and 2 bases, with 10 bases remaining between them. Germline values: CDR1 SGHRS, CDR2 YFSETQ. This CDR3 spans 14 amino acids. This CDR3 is CASSLPDSAYEQYF. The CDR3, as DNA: TGCGCCAGCAGCTTGCCGGATTCCGCCTACGAGCAGTACTTC.

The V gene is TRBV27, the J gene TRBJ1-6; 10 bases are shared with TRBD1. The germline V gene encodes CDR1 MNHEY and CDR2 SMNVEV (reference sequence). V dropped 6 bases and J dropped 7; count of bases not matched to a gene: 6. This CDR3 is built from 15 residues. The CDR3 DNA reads TGTGCCAGCAGGGGACAGGGGCTACTAAATTCACCCCTCCACTTT. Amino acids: CASRGQGLLNSPLHF.

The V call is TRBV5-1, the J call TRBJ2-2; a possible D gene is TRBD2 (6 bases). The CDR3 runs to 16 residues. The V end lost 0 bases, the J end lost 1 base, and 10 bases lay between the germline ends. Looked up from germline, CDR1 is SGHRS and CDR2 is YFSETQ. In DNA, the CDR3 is TGCGCCAGCAGCTTGGGTGGAGGGATGAACACCGGGGAGCTGTTTTTT. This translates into CASSLGGGMNTGELFF.

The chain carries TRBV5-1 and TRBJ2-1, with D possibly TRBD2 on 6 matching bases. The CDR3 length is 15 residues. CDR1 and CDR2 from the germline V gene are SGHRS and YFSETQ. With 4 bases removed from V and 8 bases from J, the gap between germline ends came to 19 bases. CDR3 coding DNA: TGCGCCAGCAGCATGCGGGGCGGCCCACCTGATGAGCAGTTCTTC. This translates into CASSMRGGPPDEQFF.

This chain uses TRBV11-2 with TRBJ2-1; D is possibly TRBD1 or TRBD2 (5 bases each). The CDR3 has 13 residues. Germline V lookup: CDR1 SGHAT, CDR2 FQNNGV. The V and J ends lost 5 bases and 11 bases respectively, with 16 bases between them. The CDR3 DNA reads TGTGCCAGCAGCCCTTGGGACCCGCCACAGCAGTTCTTC. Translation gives CASSPWDPPQQFF. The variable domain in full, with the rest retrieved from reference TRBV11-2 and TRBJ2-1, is EAGVAQSPRYKIIEKRQSVAFWCNPISGHATLYWYQQILGQGPKLLIQFQNNGVVDDSQLPKDRFSAERLKGVDSTLKIQPAKLEDSAVYLCASSPWDPPQQFFGPGTRLTVL.

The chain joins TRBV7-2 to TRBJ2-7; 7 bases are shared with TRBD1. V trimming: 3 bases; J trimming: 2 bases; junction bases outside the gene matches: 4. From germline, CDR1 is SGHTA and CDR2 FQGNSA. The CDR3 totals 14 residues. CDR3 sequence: CASSFYQGAYEQYF. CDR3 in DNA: TGTGCCAGCAGCTTCTATCAGGGGGCCTACGAGCAGTACTTC.

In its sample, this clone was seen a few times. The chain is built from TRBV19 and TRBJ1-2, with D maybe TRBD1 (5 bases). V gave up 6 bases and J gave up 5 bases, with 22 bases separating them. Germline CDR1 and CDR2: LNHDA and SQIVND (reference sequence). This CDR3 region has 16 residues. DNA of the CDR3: TGTGCCAGTAGGCCTATCACCGGGACCCACAAGTATGGCTACACCTTC. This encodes CASRPITGTHKYGYTF.

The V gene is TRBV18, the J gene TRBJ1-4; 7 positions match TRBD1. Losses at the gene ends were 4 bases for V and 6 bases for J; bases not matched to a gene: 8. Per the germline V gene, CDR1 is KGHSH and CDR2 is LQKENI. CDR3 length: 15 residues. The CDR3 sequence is CASSRFQGEDEKLFF. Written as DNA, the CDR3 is TGTGCCAGCTCACGCTTTCAGGGGGAGGATGAAAAACTGTTTTTT.

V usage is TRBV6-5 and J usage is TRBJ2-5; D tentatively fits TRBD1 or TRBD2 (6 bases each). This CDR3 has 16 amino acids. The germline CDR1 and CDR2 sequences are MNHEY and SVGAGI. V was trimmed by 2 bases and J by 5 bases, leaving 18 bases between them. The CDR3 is CASSYSVQGGWETQYF. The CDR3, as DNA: TGTGCCAGCAGTTACAGCGTACAGGGAGGTTGGGAGACCCAGTACTTC.

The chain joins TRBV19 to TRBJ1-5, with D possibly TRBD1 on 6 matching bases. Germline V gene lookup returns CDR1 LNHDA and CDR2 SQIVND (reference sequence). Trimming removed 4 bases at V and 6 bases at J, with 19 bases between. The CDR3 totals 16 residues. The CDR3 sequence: CASSKGGIGAIQPQHF. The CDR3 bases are TGTGCCAGTAGTAAGGGGGGGATAGGCGCAATTCAGCCCCAGCATTTT. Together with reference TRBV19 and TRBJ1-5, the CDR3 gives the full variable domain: DGGITQSPKYLFRKEGQNVTLSCEQNLNHDAMYWYRQDPGQGLRLIYYSQIVNDFQKGDIAEGYSVSREKKESFPLTVTSAQKNPTAFYLCASSKGGIGAIQPQHFGDGTRLSIL.

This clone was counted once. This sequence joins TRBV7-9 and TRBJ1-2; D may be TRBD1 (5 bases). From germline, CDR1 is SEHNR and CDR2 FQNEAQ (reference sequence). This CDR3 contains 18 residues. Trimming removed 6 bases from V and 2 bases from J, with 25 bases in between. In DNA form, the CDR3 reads TGTGCCAGCAGTAACCGACGGGGCAGGATGGCGGGAAACTATGGCTACACCTTC. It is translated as CASSNRRGRMAGNYGYTF. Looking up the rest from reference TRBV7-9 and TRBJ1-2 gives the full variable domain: DTGVSQNPRHKITKRGQNVTFRCDPISEHNRLYWYRQTLGQGPEFLTYFQNEAQLEKSRLLSDRFSAERPKGSFSTLEIQRTEQGDSAMYLCASSNRRGRMAGNYGYTFGSGTRLTVV.

The CDR3 loop is CASSAQGADTGELFF. The CDR3 DNA reads TGTGCCAGCAGTGCACAGGGGGCGGACACCGGGGAGCTGTTTTTT. The genes are TRBV9 and TRBJ2-2, with 9 bases matching TRBD1. The CDR3 is 15 amino acids. The junction had 5 bases not matched to a gene; V was cut back by 5 bases and J by 3 bases. Germline V gene data show CDR1 as SGDLS and CDR2 as YYNGEE.

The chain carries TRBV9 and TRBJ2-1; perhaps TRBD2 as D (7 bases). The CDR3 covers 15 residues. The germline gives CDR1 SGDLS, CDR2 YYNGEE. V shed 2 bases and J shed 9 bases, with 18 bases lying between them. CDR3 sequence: CASSVRGSGGGEQFF. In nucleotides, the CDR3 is TGTGCCAGCAGCGTCAGGGGATCGGGGGGCGGTGAGCAGTTCTTC.

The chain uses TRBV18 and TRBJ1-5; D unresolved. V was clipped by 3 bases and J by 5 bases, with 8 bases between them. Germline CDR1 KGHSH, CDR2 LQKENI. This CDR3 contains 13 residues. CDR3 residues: CASSPNDHQPQHF. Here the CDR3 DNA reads TGTGCCAGCTCACCTAACGACCATCAGCCCCAGCATTTT.

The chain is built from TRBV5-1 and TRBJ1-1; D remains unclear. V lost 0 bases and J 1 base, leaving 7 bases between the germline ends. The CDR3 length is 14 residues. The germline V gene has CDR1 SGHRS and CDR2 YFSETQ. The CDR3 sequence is CASSLVKPNTEAFF. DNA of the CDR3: TGCGCCAGCAGCTTGGTGAAGCCGAACACTGAAGCTTTCTTT.

CDR3 nucleotide sequence: TGTGCCAGCAGCGCTACAGTCGCTGGGGCCAACGTCCTGACTTTC. It specifies CASSATVAGANVLTF. The chain recombines TRBV7-3 with TRBJ2-6, with D unresolved. Deletions cut 5 bases from V and 2 bases from J, with 10 bases between. CDR1 and CDR2 (germline): SGHTA, FQGTGA. This CDR3 has 15 amino acids. Based on the CDR3 plus reference TRBV7-3 and TRBJ2-6, the full variable domain is GAGVSQTPSNKVTEKGKYVELRCDPISGHTALYWYRQSLGQGPEFLIYFQGTGAADDSGLPNDRFFAVRPEGSVSTLKIQRTERGDSAVYLCASSATVAGANVLTFGAGSRLTVL.

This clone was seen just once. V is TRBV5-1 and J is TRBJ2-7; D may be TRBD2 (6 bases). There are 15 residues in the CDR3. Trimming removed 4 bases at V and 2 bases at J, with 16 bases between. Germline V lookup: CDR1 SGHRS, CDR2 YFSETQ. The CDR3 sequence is CASSATSHSAYEQYF. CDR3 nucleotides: TGCGCCAGCAGCGCGACTAGTCATAGTGCCTACGAGCAGTACTTC.

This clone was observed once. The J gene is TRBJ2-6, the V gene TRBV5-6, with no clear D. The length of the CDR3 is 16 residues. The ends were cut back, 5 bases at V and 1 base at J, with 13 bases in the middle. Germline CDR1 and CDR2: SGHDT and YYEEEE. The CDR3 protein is CASSLYRGSGANVLTF. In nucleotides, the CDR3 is TGTGCCAGCAGTTTATACAGAGGTTCTGGGGCCAACGTCCTGACTTTC.

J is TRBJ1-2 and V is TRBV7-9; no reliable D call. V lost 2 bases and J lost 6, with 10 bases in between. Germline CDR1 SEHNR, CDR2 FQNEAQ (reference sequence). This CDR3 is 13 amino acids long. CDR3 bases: TGTGCCAGCAGCTTAAACGAACAAAATGGCTACACCTTC. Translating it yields CASSLNEQNGYTF.

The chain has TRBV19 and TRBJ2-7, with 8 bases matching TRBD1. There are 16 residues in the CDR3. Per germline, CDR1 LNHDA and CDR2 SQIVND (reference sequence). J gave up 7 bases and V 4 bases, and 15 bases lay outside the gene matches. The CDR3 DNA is TGTGCCAGTAGTACACACCTCGGACAGGGTGTGGGAGAGCAGTACTTC. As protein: CASSTHLGQGVGEQYF.

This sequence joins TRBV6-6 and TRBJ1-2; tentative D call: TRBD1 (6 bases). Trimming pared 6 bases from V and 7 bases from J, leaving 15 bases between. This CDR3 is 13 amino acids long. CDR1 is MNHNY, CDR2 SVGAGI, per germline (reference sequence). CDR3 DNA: TGTGCCAGCAGCCGACAGGACTCGGCTGGCTACACCTTC. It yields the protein CASSRQDSAGYTF.

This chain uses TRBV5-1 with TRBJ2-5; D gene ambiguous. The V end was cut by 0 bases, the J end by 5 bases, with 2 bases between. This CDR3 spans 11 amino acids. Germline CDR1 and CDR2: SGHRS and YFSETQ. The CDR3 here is CASSLEETQYF. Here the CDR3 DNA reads TGCGCCAGCAGCTTGGAGGAGACCCAGTACTTC.

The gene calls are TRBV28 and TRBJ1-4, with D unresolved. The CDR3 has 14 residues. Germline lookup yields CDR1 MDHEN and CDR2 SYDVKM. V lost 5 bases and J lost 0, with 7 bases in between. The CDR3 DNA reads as TGTGCCAGCAGTCAGAGGGCAACTAATGAAAAACTGTTTTTT. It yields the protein CASSQRATNEKLFF.

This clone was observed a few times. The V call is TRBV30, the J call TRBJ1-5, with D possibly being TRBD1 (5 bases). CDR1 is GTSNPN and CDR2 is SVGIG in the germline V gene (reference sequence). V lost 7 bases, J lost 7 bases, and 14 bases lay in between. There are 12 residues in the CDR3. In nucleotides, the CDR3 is TGTGCCTCGAGACAGATAGGGCAGCCCCAGCATTTT. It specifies CASRQIGQPQHF.

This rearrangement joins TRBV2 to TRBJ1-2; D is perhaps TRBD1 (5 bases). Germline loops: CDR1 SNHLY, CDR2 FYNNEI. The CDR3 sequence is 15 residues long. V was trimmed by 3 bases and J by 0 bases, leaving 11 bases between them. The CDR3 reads CASSESGLTNYGYTF. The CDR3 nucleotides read TGTGCCAGCAGTGAGTCAGGGTTAACTAACTATGGCTACACCTTC.

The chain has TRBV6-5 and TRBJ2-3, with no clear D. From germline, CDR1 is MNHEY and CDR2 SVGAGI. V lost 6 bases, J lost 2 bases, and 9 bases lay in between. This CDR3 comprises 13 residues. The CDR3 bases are TGTGCCAGCAGGGAACCCGCCACAGATACGCAGTATTTT. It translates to CASREPATDTQYF.

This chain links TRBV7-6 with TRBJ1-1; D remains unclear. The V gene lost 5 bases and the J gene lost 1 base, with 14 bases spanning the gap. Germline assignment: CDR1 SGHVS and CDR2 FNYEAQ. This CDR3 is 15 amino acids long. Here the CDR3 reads CASSPYDNSNTEAFF. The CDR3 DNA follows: TGTGCCAGCAGCCCTTACGACAACTCGAACACTGAAGCTTTCTTT.